Below, 5 T cell receptor beta chains from the same sample are listed, as sequenced in a study of CD8+ T cells in alopecia areata. Sequencing used cDNA as its template, made by extracting RNA and reverse transcribing it. Sequencing was performed with immunoSEQ multiplex PCR; in TCRdb, only in-frame clones are kept and a portion is missing. The sample has about 300,000 clones, about three fifths seen once. The treatment here: oral pan-JAK inhibitor, 5-10 mg twice daily. The sequences come from CD4+ T cells sorted from blood, collected at week 24, from a patient treated with tofacitinib. The source of these receptors is a human donor with alopecia areata.

The table lists this clone with a few counts. V usage is TRBV4-3 and J usage is TRBJ1-6; TRBD1 aligns across 10 bases. The V segment lost 6 bases and the J segment 7 bases; nucleotides outside the gene matches: 6. This CDR3 has 15 amino acids. Germline V gene sequence: CDR1 LGHNA, CDR2 YSLEER. The CDR3 reads CASSAGQGGNSPLHF. The CDR3 coding sequence is TGCGCCAGCAGTGCCGGACAGGGGGGCAATTCACCCCTCCACTTT.

This clone appeared a few times. The genes are TRBV6-5 and TRBJ1-1; D is possibly TRBD1 (6 bases). V was shortened by 2 bases and J by 4 bases, with 11 bases between the two germline ends. CDR1 and CDR2 (germline): MNHEY, SVGAGI. The CDR3 has 14 amino acids. DNA of the CDR3: TGTGCCAGCAGTTACAAGGGGGGAAGCACTGAAGCTTTCTTT. Translated: CASSYKGGSTEAFF.

The DNA of the CDR3 is TGCAGCGCCATGACTAGAGGGGGGTTCTATAGCTCCTACAATGAGCAGTTCTTC. Translating it yields CSAMTRGGFYSSYNEQFF. The rearrangement uses TRBV29-1 and TRBJ2-1; D is perhaps TRBD1 or TRBD2 (6 bases each). The germline gives CDR1 SQVTM, CDR2 ANQGSEA. This CDR3 is 18 amino acids long. Trimming took off 7 bases at V and 0 bases at J, with 25 bases between the two ends.

This rearrangement joins TRBV4-3 to TRBJ1-6; 8 nucleotides agree with TRBD1. CDR3 size: 15 residues. Germline V lookup: CDR1 LGHNA, CDR2 YSLEER. Trimming took 1 base from V and 9 from J; bases not matched to a gene: 5. CDR3 in DNA: TGCGCCAGCAGCCAAGCGGACAGGGAAGGTTCACCCCTCCACTTT. This sequence encodes CASSQADREGSPLHF.

Concerning this clone itself: The junction and the germline gene differ at one end; a read error may be behind it. The chain employs TRBV29-1 and TRBJ1-6, with a possible D match to TRBD1 (6 bases). The CDR3 covers 13 residues. The V gene's germline CDR1 is SQVTM and CDR2 ANQGSEA. The CDR3: CSAEDRFGSPLHF. The CDR3 DNA reads as TGCAGCGCTGAAGACAGGTTTGGTTCACCCCTCCACTTT. Using reference TRBV29-1 and TRBJ1-6 for the parts outside the CDR3, the full variable domain is SAVISQKPSRDICQRGTSLTIQCQVDSQVTMMFWYRQQPGQSLTLIATANQGSEATYESGFVIDKFPISRPNLTFSTLTVSNMSPEDSSIYLCSAEDRFGSPLHFGNGTRLTVT.